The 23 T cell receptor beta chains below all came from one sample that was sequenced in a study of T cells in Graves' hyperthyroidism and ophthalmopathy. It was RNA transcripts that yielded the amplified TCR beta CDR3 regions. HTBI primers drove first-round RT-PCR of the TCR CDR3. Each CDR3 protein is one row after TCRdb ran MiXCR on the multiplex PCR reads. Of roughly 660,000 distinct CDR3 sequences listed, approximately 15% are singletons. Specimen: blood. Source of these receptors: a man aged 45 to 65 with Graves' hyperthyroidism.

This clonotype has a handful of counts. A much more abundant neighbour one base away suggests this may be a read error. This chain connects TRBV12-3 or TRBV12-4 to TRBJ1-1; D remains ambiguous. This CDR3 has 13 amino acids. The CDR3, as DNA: TGTGCCAGCGGTTTGGTCACGAACACTGAAGCTTTCTTT. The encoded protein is CASGLVTNTEAFF.

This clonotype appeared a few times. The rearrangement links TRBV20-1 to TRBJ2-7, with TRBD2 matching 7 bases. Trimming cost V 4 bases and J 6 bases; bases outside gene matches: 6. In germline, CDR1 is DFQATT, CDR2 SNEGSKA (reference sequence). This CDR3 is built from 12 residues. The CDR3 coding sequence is TGCAGTGCTATCAGCGGGGTCAGCGAGCAGTACTTC. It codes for CSAISGVSEQYF.

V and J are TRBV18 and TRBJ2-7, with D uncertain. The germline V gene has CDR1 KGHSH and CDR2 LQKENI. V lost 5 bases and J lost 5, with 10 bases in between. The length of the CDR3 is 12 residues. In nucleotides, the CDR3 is TGTGCCAGCTCAACAACACTGCACGAGCAGTACTTC. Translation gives CASSTTLHEQYF.

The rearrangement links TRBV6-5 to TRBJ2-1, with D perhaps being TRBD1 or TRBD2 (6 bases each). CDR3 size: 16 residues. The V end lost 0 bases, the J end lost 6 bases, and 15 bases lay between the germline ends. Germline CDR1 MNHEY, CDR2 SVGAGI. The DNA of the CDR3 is TGTGCCAGCAGTTACTCCCCTAGCCCGGGGGCCAATGAGCAGTTCTTC. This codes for CASSYSPSPGANEQFF.

CDR3 residues: CASSLAGANTIYF. CDR3 coding DNA: TGTGCCAGCAGCTTAGCAGGGGCCAACACCATATATTTT. The chain uses TRBV7-9 and TRBJ1-3; the D gene is possibly TRBD1 (5 bases). The CDR3 loop spans 13 amino acids. The ends were cut back, 0 bases at V and 7 bases at J, with 7 bases in the middle. CDR1 is SEHNR and CDR2 is FQNEAQ in the germline V gene (reference sequence).

Here the CDR3 reads CASSYPPGNGQPQHF. The CDR3 DNA reads TGTGCCAGCAGTTACCCCCCCGGGAACGGTCAGCCCCAGCATTTT. The V gene is TRBV6-2 or TRBV6-3, the J gene TRBJ1-5; no reliable D call. Germline V gives CDR1 MNHEY, CDR2 SVGEGT. V dropped 2 bases and J dropped 6 bases, with 14 bases sitting between them. This CDR3 comprises 15 residues.

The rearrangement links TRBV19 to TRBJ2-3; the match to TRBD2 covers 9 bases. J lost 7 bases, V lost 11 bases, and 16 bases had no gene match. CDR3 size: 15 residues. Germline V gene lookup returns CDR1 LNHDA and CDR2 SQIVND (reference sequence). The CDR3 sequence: CAVSRSSGSLNTQYF. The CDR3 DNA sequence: TGTGCCGTTAGTCGGAGTAGCGGGAGCCTAAATACGCAGTATTTT.

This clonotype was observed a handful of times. CDR3 protein: CSANSPGTGTYEQYF. Written as DNA, the CDR3 is TGCAGTGCCAATTCCCCCGGGACAGGGACCTACGAGCAGTACTTC. This sequence joins TRBV20-1 and TRBJ2-7; 9 bases are a match to TRBD1. The V gene end was trimmed by 6 bases and the J gene end by 2 bases; junction bases not matched to a gene: 11. Looked up from germline, CDR1 is DFQATT and CDR2 is SNEGSKA (reference sequence). The CDR3 runs 15 residues.

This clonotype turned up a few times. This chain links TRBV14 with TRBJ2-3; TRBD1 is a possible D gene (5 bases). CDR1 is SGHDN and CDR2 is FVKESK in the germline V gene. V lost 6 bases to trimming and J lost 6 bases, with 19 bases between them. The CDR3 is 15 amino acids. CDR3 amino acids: CASSQGGFWSDTQYF. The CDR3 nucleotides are TGTGCCAGCAGTCAGGGCGGTTTTTGGTCGGATACGCAGTATTTT.

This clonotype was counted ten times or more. This CDR3 reads CASSWTGRQETQYF. CDR3 bases: TGTGCCAGTAGTTGGACAGGACGCCAAGAGACCCAGTACTTC. V and J are TRBV19 and TRBJ2-5; 7 nucleotides align to TRBD1. The junction had 4 bases not matched to a gene; V was cut back by 5 bases and J by 1 base. The CDR3 has 14 residues. The germline gives CDR1 LNHDA, CDR2 SQIVND (reference sequence).

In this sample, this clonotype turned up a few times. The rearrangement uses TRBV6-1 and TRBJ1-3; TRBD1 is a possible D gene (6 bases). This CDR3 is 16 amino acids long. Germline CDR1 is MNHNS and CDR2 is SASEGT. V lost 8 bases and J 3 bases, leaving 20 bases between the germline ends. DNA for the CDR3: TGTGCCAGCTCTCCCCACGGGGGGGCTATTGGAAACACCATATATTTT. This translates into CASSPHGGAIGNTIYF.

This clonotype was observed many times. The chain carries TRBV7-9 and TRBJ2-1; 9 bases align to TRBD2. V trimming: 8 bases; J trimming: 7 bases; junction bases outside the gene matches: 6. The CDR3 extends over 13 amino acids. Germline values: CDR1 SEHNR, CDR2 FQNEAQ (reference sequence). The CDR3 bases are TGTGCCAGCGGACGGACTAGCGATAATGAGCAGTTCTTC. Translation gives CASGRTSDNEQFF. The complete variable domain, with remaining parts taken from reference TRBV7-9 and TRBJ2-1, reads DTGVSQNPRHKITKRGQNVTFRCDPISEHNRLYWYRQTLGQGPEFLTYFQNEAQLEKSRLLSDRFSAERPKGSFSTLEIQRTEQGDSAMYLCASGRTSDNEQFFGPGTRLTVL.

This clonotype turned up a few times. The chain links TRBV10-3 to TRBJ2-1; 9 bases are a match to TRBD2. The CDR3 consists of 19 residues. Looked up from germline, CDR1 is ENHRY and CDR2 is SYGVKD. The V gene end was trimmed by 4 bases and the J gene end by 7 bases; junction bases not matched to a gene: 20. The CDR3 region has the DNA TGTGCCATCAGTGCGGACCCATCGGCTGGCGGGAGGGCCGGGAATGAGCAGTTCTTC. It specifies CAISADPSAGGRAGNEQFF.

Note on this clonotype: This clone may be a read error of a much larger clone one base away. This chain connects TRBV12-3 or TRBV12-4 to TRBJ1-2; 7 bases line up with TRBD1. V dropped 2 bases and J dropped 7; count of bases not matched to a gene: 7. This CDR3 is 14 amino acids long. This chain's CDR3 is CASSLPDRDRGYTF. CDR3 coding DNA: TGTGCCAGCAGTTTACCCGACAGGGACCGTGGCTACACCTTC.

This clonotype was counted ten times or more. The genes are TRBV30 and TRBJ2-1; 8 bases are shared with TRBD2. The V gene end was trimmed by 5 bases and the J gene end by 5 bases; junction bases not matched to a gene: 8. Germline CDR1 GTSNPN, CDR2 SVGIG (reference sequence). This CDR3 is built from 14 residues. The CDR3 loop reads CAWSSGRTNNEQFF. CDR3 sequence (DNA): TGTGCCTGGTCGAGCGGGAGAACGAACAATGAGCAGTTCTTC.

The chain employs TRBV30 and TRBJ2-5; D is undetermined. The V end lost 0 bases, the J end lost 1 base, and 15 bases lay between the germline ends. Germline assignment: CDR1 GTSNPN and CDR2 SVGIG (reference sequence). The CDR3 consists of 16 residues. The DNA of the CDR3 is TGTGCCTGGAGTGTAAGTAGCAGAAGAGTCCAAGAGACCCAGTACTTC. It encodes CAWSVSSRRVQETQYF.

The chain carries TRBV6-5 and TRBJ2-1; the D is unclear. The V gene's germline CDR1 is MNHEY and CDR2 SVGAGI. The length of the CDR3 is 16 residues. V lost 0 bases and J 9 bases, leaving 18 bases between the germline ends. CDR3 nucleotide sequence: TGTGCCAGCAGTTACTCAGGACCGGAATCGTCTCTTGAGCAGTTCTTC. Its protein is CASSYSGPESSLEQFF.

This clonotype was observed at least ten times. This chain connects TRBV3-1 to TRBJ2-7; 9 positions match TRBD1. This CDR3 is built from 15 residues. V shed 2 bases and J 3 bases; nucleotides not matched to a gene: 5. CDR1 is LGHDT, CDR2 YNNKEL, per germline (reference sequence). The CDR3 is CASSQLGQGFYEQYF. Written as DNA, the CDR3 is TGTGCCAGCAGCCAATTGGGACAGGGATTCTACGAGCAGTACTTC.

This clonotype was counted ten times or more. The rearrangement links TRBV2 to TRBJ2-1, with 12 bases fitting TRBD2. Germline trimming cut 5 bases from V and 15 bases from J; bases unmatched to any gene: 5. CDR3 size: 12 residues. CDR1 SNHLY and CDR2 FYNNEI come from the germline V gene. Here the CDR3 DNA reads TGTGCCAGCAGTACGACTAGCGGGAGTTGGTTCTTC. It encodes CASSTTSGSWFF.

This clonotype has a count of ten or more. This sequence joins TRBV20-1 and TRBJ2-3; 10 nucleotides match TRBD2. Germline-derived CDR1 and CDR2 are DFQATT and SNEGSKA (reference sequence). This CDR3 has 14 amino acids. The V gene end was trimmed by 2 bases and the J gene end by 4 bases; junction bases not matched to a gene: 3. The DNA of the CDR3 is TGCAGTGCTAGACCGCTAGCGGGAGCAGATACGCAGTATTTT. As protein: CSARPLAGADTQYF.

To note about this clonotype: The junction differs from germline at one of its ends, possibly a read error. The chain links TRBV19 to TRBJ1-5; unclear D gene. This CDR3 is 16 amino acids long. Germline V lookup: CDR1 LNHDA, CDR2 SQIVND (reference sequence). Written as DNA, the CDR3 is TGTGCCAGTAGTGGAGACGGCTACACTAGCAGTCAGCCCCAGCATTTT. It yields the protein CASSGDGYTSSQPQHF.

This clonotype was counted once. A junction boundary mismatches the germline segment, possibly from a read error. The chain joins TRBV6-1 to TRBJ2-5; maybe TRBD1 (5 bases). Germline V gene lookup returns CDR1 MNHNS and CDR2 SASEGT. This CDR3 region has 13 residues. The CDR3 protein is CASSVGQQETQCF. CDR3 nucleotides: TGTGCCAGCAGTGTGGGGCAGCAAGAGACCCAGTGCTTC.

The CDR3 region is CSAPPTSANTEAFF. The DNA for the CDR3 is TGCAGCGCGCCGCCCACTTCGGCGAACACTGAAGCTTTCTTT. The chain links TRBV29-1 to TRBJ1-1, with D hard to call. This CDR3 has 14 amino acids. In germline, CDR1 is SQVTM, CDR2 ANQGSEA. V gave up 7 bases and J gave up 1 base, with 16 bases separating them.